These 27 T cell receptor beta chains were all obtained from the same sample, sequenced in a study of blood T cells in healthy people across ages. Primers used in a second PCR of roughly 6 to 12 cycles were a sample-barcoded 5' primer and a J-beta primer mix. TCRdb independently ran MiXCR on the 5' RACE reads; one entry per CDR3 protein. The profile covers fewer than 2 million distinct CDR3 sequences, with about two fifths appearing a single time and approximately 22% taken by the ten largest. The sequenced material came from blood. The receptors were gathered from a human donor in good health.

The chain links TRBV5-5 to TRBJ1-5; 7 nucleotides align to TRBD1. The V gene's germline CDR1 is SGHKS and CDR2 YYEKEE (reference sequence). There are 17 residues in the CDR3. With V trimmed by 4 bases and J by 0 bases, 10 bases remained unmatched. CDR3 nucleotide sequence: TGTGCCAGCAGCCCCGGGACAGTAGTCTATAGCAATCAGCCCCAGCATTTT. It yields the protein CASSPGTVVYSNQPQHF.

This clonotype has a count of ten or more. The chain links TRBV12-3 or TRBV12-4 to TRBJ2-5; D is ambiguous. V shed 2 bases and J shed 5 bases, with 9 bases lying between them. The CDR3 totals 13 residues. This CDR3 reads CASSLTSRETQYF. CDR3 DNA: TGTGCCAGCAGTTTAACCTCCCGGGAGACCCAGTACTTC.

The chain employs TRBV28 and TRBJ2-7; D ambiguous. V shed 4 bases and J shed 6 bases, with 10 bases lying between them. Germline lookup yields CDR1 MDHEN and CDR2 SYDVKM. This CDR3 region has 12 residues. This chain's CDR3 is CASSSPPGEQYF. CDR3 bases: TGTGCCAGCAGTTCGCCCCCCGGCGAGCAGTACTTC.

The CDR3 loop reads CSAREIAPAPTYYEQFF. CDR3 in DNA: TGCAGTGCTAGAGAGATAGCTCCCGCTCCTACTTACTACGAGCAGTTCTTC. V usage is TRBV20-1 and J usage is TRBJ2-1; D unresolved. The CDR3 is 17 amino acids. Trimming removed 0 bases from V and 10 bases from J, with 25 bases in between. Germline V lookup: CDR1 DFQATT, CDR2 SNEGSKA (reference sequence).

This rearrangement joins TRBV5-1 to TRBJ2-2; D is unclear. The CDR3 is made up of 13 amino acids. Germline values: CDR1 SGHRS, CDR2 YFSETQ. Trimming shortened V by 0 bases and J by 8 bases, and 8 bases separated the two germline ends. CDR3 sequence (DNA): TGCGCCAGCAGCTTGGTCGTCGGAGGGGAGCTGTTTTTT. It codes for CASSLVVGGELFF.

The genes are TRBV12-5 and TRBJ2-3; D is unclear. In germline, CDR1 is LGHNT, CDR2 FRNRAP. This CDR3 contains 13 residues. V was pared by 5 bases and J by 2 bases, with 8 bases between. CDR3 sequence: CASGLISTDTQYF. CDR3 nucleotides: TGTGCTAGTGGTCTCATTTCCACAGATACGCAGTATTTT.

The rearrangement uses TRBV9 and TRBJ1-2; a weak D match, TRBD1 (6 bases). Germline values: CDR1 SGDLS, CDR2 YYNGEE. The CDR3 totals 15 residues. Trimming shortened V by 1 base and J by 4 bases, and 14 bases separated the two germline ends. The CDR3 loop is CASSVRQGIRYGYTF. The CDR3 bases are TGTGCCAGCAGCGTAAGGCAGGGGATTCGCTATGGCTACACCTTC.

The rearrangement uses TRBV4-3 and TRBJ2-1, with TRBD1 as a possible D gene (5 bases). With 0 bases removed from V and 4 bases from J, the gap between germline ends came to 13 bases. CDR1 and CDR2 (germline): LGHNA, YSLEER. CDR3 size: 16 residues. CDR3 DNA: TGCGCCAGCAGCCAAGATGGACACCGCCCTTACAATGAGCAGTTCTTC. Translating it yields CASSQDGHRPYNEQFF.

Many counts were recorded for this clonotype. The rearrangement uses TRBV6-5 and TRBJ1-2, with 7 bases aligning to TRBD1. This CDR3 is 14 amino acids long. Germline CDR1 is MNHEY and CDR2 is SVGAGI. Trimming took 2 bases from V and 6 from J; bases not matched to a gene: 6. The CDR3 loop is CASSYNGQANGYTF. CDR3 DNA sequence: TGTGCCAGCAGTTACAACGGACAGGCAAATGGCTACACCTTC.

There are a few counts of this clonotype. This chain links TRBV4-3 with TRBJ1-1; a weak D match, TRBD1 (5 bases). CDR1 and CDR2 (germline): LGHNA, YSLEER. CDR3 size: 16 residues. Trimming stripped 0 bases from V and 7 bases from J, with 18 bases between. The CDR3 region is CASSQELTGELDEAFF. CDR3 coding DNA: TGCGCCAGCAGCCAAGAGTTAACGGGGGAACTCGATGAAGCTTTCTTT.

The CDR3 protein is CSASRGRNQPQHF. The DNA for the CDR3 is TGCAGCGCCTCAAGAGGCCGGAATCAGCCCCAGCATTTT. This chain uses TRBV29-1 with TRBJ1-5; D remains ambiguous. Germline V lookup: CDR1 SQVTM, CDR2 ANQGSEA. V was clipped by 7 bases and J by 4 bases, with 14 bases between them. The length of the CDR3 is 13 residues.

This clonotype was seen repeatedly, ten times or more. The V and J genes are TRBV10-3 and TRBJ2-1, with 7 positions matching TRBD1. The CDR3 consists of 15 residues. With 3 bases clipped from V and 0 bases from J, the junction kept 2 bases outside the gene matches. The germline gives CDR1 ENHRY, CDR2 SYGVKD. The DNA of the CDR3 is TGTGCCATCAGTGAAGACAGGGACTCCTACAATGAGCAGTTCTTC. This gives the protein CAISEDRDSYNEQFF.

V and J are TRBV7-2 and TRBJ2-7; the match to TRBD1 covers 8 bases. The DNA end lines up better with TRBJ2-5; the J call may be wrong. Germline V gene lookup returns CDR1 SGHTA and CDR2 FQGNSA. The CDR3 contains 15 residues. The CDR3 coding sequence is TGTGCCAGCAGCCTAGAACAGGGGGTCGAAGAGACCCAGTACTTC. It yields the protein CASSLEQGVEETQYF.

This clonotype has only a few counts. The rearrangement joins TRBV28 to TRBJ2-1; D is ambiguous. The germline CDR1 and CDR2 sequences are MDHEN and SYDVKM. The CDR3 is 12 amino acids. V was clipped by 5 bases and J by 12 bases, with 14 bases between them. The DNA of the CDR3 is TGTGCCAGCAGTATCACCCCCGGCACGCAGTTCTTC. It translates to CASSITPGTQFF.

This clonotype has only a few counts. The gene calls are TRBV20-1 and TRBJ1-2; D is undetermined. The CDR3 spans 13 residues. Germline CDR1 DFQATT, CDR2 SNEGSKA (reference sequence). Trimming shortened V by 0 bases and J by 0 bases, and 5 bases separated the two germline ends. The DNA for the CDR3 is TGCAGTGCTAGAGATGGCGCTAACTATGGCTACACCTTC. It codes for CSARDGANYGYTF.

The rearrangement uses TRBV29-1 and TRBJ2-2; no firm D call. The CDR3 covers 14 residues. The V gene lost 2 bases and the J gene lost 1 base, with 8 bases spanning the gap. The germline V gene has CDR1 SQVTM and CDR2 ANQGSEA. This CDR3 is CSVEWEVNTGELFF. CDR3 nucleotide sequence: TGCAGCGTTGAATGGGAAGTGAACACCGGGGAGCTGTTTTTT.

The rearrangement uses TRBV5-1 and TRBJ2-5; D is uncertain. Per germline, CDR1 SGHRS and CDR2 YFSETQ. Trimming stripped 1 base from V and 7 bases from J, with 14 bases between. The CDR3 totals 14 residues. CDR3 nucleotides: TGCGCCAGCAGCTTGTCATACGCCACCGGGACCCAGTACTTC. Encoded protein: CASSLSYATGTQYF.

In this sample, this clonotype turned up a few times. The chain joins TRBV5-1 to TRBJ2-7; the match to TRBD1 covers 7 bases. With 4 bases clipped from V and 3 bases from J, the junction kept 7 bases outside the gene matches. Germline values: CDR1 SGHRS, CDR2 YFSETQ. CDR3 length equals 14 residues. CDR3 nucleotide sequence: TGCGCCAGCAGCGCGACAGGGTTGGACTACGAGCAGTACTTC. This translates into CASSATGLDYEQYF.

There are a few counts of this clonotype. The V call is TRBV11-3, the J call TRBJ1-4; D call uncertain. CDR1 SGHNT and CDR2 YENEEA come from the germline V gene. Trimming took off 5 bases at V and 7 bases at J, with 11 bases between the two ends. This CDR3 region has 13 residues. CDR3 loop: CASSLTSPEKLFF. The CDR3, as DNA: TGTGCCAGCAGCCTCACTTCCCCTGAAAAACTGTTTTTT.

This rearrangement joins TRBV7-9 to TRBJ2-5; D possibly matches TRBD1 or TRBD2 (5 bases each). Trimming cost V 1 base and J 13 bases, with 19 bases left between them. The CDR3 totals 14 residues. Germline values: CDR1 SEHNR, CDR2 FQNEAQ (reference sequence). The CDR3 bases are TGTGCCAGCAGCTTAGTGAGGGGCGCCCCCGAGCGGTACTTC. Protein product: CASSLVRGAPERYF.

This clonotype has only a few counts. V and J are TRBV2 and TRBJ1-4, with a tentative D call TRBD1 (5 bases). Germline CDR1 SNHLY, CDR2 FYNNEI. V lost 5 bases, J lost 14 bases, and 18 bases lay in between. The CDR3 loop spans 13 amino acids. The DNA of the CDR3 is TGTGCCAGCAGTCGGGACGGCATCTTAGGGCTGTTTTTT. Translation: CASSRDGILGLFF.

V and J are TRBV29-1 and TRBJ2-3, with D perhaps matching TRBD1 (6 bases). CDR1 is SQVTM and CDR2 is ANQGSEA in the germline V gene. The CDR3 loop spans 14 amino acids. Trimming left V 6 bases short and J 2 bases short, with 15 bases between. This CDR3 reads CSVDGAGATDTQYF. The CDR3 nucleotides are TGCAGCGTGGACGGGGCAGGGGCCACAGATACGCAGTATTTT.

The V gene is TRBV12-3 or TRBV12-4, the J gene TRBJ2-5; 7 bases line up with TRBD2. This CDR3 region has 17 residues. Germline trimming cut 2 bases from V and 3 bases from J; bases unmatched to any gene: 12. The CDR3 bases are TGTGCCAGCAGTTTACTCGACCTCCGGGACTACAAAGAGACCCAGTACTTC. Translated, it gives CASSLLDLRDYKETQYF.

The chain uses TRBV3-1 and TRBJ2-4; D could derive from TRBD1 or TRBD2 (5 bases each). TRBJ2-7 explains the end of the DNA better; the J call may be wrong. Germline V gene sequence: CDR1 LGHDT, CDR2 YNNKEL (reference sequence). This CDR3 spans 17 amino acids. The CDR3 region is CASSQVGSGRLSYEQYF. CDR3 bases: TGTGCCAGCAGCCAAGTGGGGTCGGGGCGACTATCCTACGAGCAGTACTTC.

The chain employs TRBV2 and TRBJ1-1; D is undetermined. The CDR3 spans 13 residues. Germline values: CDR1 SNHLY, CDR2 FYNNEI. V was clipped by 8 bases and J by 0 bases, with 10 bases between them. This CDR3 reads CASPGLLNTEAFF. CDR3 bases: TGTGCCAGCCCGGGATTACTGAACACTGAAGCTTTCTTT.

The V and J genes are TRBV20-1 and TRBJ2-7; weak D call: TRBD2 (7 bases). The CDR3 sequence is 14 residues long. V dropped 5 bases and J dropped 4 bases, with 18 bases sitting between them. Looked up from germline, CDR1 is DFQATT and CDR2 is SNEGSKA (reference sequence). CDR3 in amino acids: CSASRPGEGYEQYF. The CDR3 nucleotides are TGCAGTGCTTCCAGACCAGGGGAGGGATACGAGCAGTACTTC.

This clonotype was counted ten times or more. This chain connects TRBV10-3 to TRBJ2-1; 9 bases are a match to TRBD2. V was clipped by 3 bases and J by 5 bases; unmatched bases: 11. Germline V gene data show CDR1 as ENHRY and CDR2 as SYGVKD. CDR3 length: 17 amino acids. This CDR3 is CAISEASGAGINNEQFF. DNA for the CDR3: TGTGCCATCAGTGAAGCTAGCGGGGCCGGTATCAACAATGAGCAGTTCTTC.